These T cell receptor beta chains were read from a single sample in a study of early stage breast cancer tumors. Profiling relied on immunoSEQ multiplex PCR, and the TCRdb table lists in-frame clones only, not all of them. Among about 31,000 clones listed, roughly four fifths were seen once. Sequencing was done on a sample of blood. Receptors were obtained from a middle-aged person with breast cancer. Each CDR3 is given with its conserved first and last residue. A D gene is named only where the DNA matches it firmly. Clone size is shown for a subset of rows, as once, few, many or a class of expanded clone.

V	size	J	D	DNA	CDR3
TRBV7-3	once	TRBJ1-5	NA	TGTGCCAGCAGCTTCCCAGCACATCAGCCCCAGCATTTT	CASSFPAHQPQHF
TRBV18	NA	TRBJ2-7	NA	TGTGCCAGCTCACCAGCGGACTTAACGTACGAGCAGTACTTC	CASSPADLTYEQYF
TRBV6-1	NA	TRBJ2-1	TRBD2	TGTGCCAGCAGTGAATATTTGGCGGGAGGGTACAATGAGCAGTTCTTC	CASSEYLAGGYNEQFF
TRBV5-5	NA	TRBJ2-7	NA	TGTGCCAGCAGCTTGGTCACGGGAGCTCACGAGCAGTACTTC	CASSLVTGAHEQYF
TRBV27	few	TRBJ2-7	NA	TGTGCCAGCAGTTTAAAGGCAGGGGTCTCCTACGAGCAGTACTTC	CASSLKAGVSYEQYF
TRBV6-1	few	TRBJ1-4	NA	TGTGCCAGCAAAAAAACCGGGACGGATGAAAAACTGTTTTTT	CASKKTGTDEKLFF
TRBV29-1	NA	TRBJ2-3	NA	TGCAGCGTTGGCGGGCGGAGCACAGATACGCAGTATTTT	CSVGGRSTDTQYF
TRBV6-1	NA	TRBJ1-2	NA	TGTGCCAGCAGTGAAAGAGCGGGGGGCCCCAACCTTTATGGCTACACCTTC	CASSERAGGPNLYGYTF
TRBV27	NA	TRBJ2-4	TRBD2	TGTGCCAGCAGTTTAGAAGGGACTAGCGAAAACATTCAGTACTTC	CASSLEGTSENIQYF
TRBV4-1	NA	TRBJ2-7	NA	TGCGCCAGCAGCCAAAAAGGCGGGACCTCCTACGAGCAGTACTTC	CASSQKGGTSYEQYF
TRBV23-1	NA	TRBJ2-1	NA	TGCGCCAGCAGTCATTTCCGGGAGACCTACAATGAGCAGTTCTTC	CASSHFRETYNEQFF
TRBV29-1	NA	TRBJ2-1	NA	TGCAGCGTTGGACCGACTAGATCGGGTGAGCAGTTCTTC	CSVGPTRSGEQFF
TRBV7-8	NA	TRBJ1-2	NA	TGTGCCAGCAGCTTAACAATAGGAGGGACTGCCAATGGCTACACCTTC	CASSLTIGGTANGYTF
TRBV9	once	TRBJ1-1	NA	TGTGCCAGCAGCGCAACAATGAACACTGAAGCTTTCTTT	CASSATMNTEAFF
TRBV5-1	few	TRBJ2-1	NA	TGCGCCAGCAGCCTGGAGGGCCGGGGCAATGAGCAGTTCTTC	CASSLEGRGNEQFF
TRBV11-2	NA	TRBJ2-3	TRBD2	TGTGCCAGCAGCGAGACAGCGGGAGCCTCAGATACGCAGTATTTT	CASSETAGASDTQYF
TRBV5-1	NA	TRBJ2-3	NA	TGCGCCAGCAGCATGTGGGGTCCCCGGGATACGCAGTATTTT	CASSMWGPRDTQYF
TRBV2	NA	TRBJ1-1	TRBD1	TGTGCCAGCAGTCCGAGTACAACAGGGGGAGCTTTCTTT	CASSPSTTGGAFF
TRBV6-5	NA	TRBJ2-1	TRBD2	TGTGCCAGCAGTGCAGGGACTAGCGATCACAATGAGCAGTTCTTC	CASSAGTSDHNEQFF
TRBV27	NA	TRBJ2-7	NA	TGTGCCAGCTCCCAGCGAAACTCCTACGAGCAGTACTTC	CASSQRNSYEQYF
TRBV18	NA	TRBJ1-1	NA	TGTGCCAGCTCACCCAGACTGGGGGACCACGCTGAAGCTTTCTTT	CASSPRLGDHAEAFF
TRBV18	NA	TRBJ2-3	TRBD2	TGTGCCAGCTCACCACCCGGACTAGCGGGAACAGATACGCAGTATTTT	CASSPPGLAGTDTQYF
TRBV7-3	NA	TRBJ2-7	TRBD1	TGTGCCAGCAGCACAGGGGGGAGCTCCTACGAGCAGTACTTC	CASSTGGSSYEQYF
TRBV19	once	TRBJ1-1	NA	TGTGCCAGCACCAAGGGGCTAAAGGGGACTGAAGCTTTCTTT	CASTKGLKGTEAFF
TRBV25-1	NA	TRBJ1-4	NA	TGTGCCAGCAGTGAATCTCAGGTCGGGGAAGGGAACCAAGAAAAACTGTTTTTT	CASSESQVGEGNQEKLFF
TRBV5-1	NA	TRBJ2-7	NA	TGCGCCAGCAGCTTCCTCCAGCCGACAGATTACGAGCAGTACTTC	CASSFLQPTDYEQYF
TRBV7-2	NA	TRBJ1-5	NA	TGTGCCAGCAGCCAGACATGGATTAGCAATCAGCCCCAGCATTTT	CASSQTWISNQPQHF